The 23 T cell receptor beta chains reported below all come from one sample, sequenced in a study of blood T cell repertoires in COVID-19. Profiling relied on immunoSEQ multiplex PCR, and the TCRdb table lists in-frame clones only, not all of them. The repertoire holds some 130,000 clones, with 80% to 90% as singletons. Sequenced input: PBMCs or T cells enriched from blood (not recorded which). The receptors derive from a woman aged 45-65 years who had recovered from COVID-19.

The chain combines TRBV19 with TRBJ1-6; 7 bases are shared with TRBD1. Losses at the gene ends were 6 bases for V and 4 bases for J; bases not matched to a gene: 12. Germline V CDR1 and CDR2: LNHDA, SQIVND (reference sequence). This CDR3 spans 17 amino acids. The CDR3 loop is CASSSGTRGTYNSPLHF. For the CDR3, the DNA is TGTGCCAGTAGCTCCGGGACCAGGGGGACGTATAATTCACCCCTCCACTTT.

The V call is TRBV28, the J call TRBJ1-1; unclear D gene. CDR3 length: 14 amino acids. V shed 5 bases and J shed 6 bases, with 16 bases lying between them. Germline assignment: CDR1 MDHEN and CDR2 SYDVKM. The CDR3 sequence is CASSPANYQAEAFF. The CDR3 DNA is TGTGCCAGCAGTCCTGCCAATTATCAGGCTGAAGCTTTCTTT.

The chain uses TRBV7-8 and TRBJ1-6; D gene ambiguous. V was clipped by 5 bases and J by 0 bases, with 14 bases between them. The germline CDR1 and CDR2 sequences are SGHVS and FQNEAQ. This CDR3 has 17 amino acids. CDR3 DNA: TGTGCCAGCAGCCTACCGCCGGGGAGCTCCTATAATTCACCCCTCCACTTT. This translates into CASSLPPGSSYNSPLHF.

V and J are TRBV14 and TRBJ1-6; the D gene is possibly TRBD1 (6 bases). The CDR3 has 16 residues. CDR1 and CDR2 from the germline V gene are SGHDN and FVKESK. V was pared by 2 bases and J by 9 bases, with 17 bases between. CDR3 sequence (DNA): TGTGCCAGCAGCCAAATAACAGGGTTTGGTAGTTCACCCCTCCACTTT. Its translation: CASSQITGFGSSPLHF.

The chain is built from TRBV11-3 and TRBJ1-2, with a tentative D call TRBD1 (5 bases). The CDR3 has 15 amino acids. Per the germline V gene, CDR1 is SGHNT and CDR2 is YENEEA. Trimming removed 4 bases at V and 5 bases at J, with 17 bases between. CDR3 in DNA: TGTGCCAGCAGCTCAGGGAGGGAGGCGAGGTATGGCTACACCTTC. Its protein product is CASSSGREARYGYTF.

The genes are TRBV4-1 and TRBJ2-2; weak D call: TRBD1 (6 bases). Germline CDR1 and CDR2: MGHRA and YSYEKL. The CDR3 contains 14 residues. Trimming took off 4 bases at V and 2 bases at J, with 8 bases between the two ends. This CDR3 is CASSRGQNTGELFF. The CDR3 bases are TGCGCCAGCAGCCGGGGACAAAACACCGGGGAGCTGTTTTTT.

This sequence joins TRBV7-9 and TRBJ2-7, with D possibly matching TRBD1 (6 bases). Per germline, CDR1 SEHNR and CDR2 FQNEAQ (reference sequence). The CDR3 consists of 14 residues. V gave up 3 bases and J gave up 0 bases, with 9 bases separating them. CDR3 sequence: CASSFRTDSYEQYF. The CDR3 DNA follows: TGTGCCAGCAGCTTCCGGACAGACTCCTACGAGCAGTACTTC.

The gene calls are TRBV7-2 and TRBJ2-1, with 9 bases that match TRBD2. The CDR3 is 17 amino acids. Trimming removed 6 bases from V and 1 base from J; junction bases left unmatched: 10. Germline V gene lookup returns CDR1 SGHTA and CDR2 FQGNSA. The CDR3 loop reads CASRIAGTSPSYNEQFF. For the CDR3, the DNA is TGTGCCAGCAGGATAGCCGGGACTAGCCCTTCCTACAATGAGCAGTTCTTC.

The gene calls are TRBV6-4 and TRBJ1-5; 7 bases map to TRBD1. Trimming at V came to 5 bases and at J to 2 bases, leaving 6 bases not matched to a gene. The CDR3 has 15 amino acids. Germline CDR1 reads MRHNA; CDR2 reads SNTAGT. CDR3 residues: CASSPTGEGNQPQHF. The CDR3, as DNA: TGTGCCAGCAGTCCCACAGGGGAGGGCAATCAGCCCCAGCATTTT.

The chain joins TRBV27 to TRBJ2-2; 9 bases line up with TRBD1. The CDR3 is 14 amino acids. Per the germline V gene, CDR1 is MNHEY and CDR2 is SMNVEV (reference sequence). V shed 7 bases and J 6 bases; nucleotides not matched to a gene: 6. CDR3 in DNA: TGTGCCAGCATCCGGACAGGGGTGGCCGGGGAGCTGTTTTTT. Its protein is CASIRTGVAGELFF.

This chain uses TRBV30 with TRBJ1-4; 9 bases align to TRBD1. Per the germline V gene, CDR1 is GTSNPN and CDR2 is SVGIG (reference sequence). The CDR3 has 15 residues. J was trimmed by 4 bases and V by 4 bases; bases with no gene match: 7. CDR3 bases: TGTGCCTGGAACGGACAGGGGATGGGTAATGAAAAACTGTTTTTT. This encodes CAWNGQGMGNEKLFF.

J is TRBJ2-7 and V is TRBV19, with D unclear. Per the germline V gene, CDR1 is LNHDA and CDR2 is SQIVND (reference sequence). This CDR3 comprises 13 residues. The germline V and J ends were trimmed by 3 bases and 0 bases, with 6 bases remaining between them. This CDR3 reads CASSISPSYEQYF. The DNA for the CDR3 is TGTGCCAGTAGTATTAGTCCCTCCTACGAGCAGTACTTC.

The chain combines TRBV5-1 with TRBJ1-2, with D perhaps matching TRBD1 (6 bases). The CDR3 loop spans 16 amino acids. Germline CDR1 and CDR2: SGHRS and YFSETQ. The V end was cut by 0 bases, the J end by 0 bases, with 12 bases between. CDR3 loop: CASSLGDRTTNYGYTF. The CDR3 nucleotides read TGCGCCAGCAGCTTGGGAGACAGGACGACTAACTATGGCTACACCTTC.

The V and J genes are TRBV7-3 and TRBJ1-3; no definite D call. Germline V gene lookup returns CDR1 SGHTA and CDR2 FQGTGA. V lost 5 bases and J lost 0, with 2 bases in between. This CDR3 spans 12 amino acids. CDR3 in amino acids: CASSLSGNTIYF. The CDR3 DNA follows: TGTGCCAGCAGCCTCTCTGGAAACACCATATATTTT.

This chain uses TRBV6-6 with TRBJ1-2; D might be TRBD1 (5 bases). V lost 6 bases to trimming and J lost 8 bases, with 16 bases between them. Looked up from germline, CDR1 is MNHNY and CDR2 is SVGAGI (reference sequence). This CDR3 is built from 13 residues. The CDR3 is CASRTDGWGGYTF. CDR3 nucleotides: TGTGCCAGCAGAACAGATGGCTGGGGCGGCTACACCTTC.

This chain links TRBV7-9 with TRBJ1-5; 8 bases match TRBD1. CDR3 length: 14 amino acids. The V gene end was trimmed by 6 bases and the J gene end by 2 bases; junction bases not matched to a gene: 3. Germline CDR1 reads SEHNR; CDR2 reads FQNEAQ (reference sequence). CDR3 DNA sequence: TGTGCCAGCAGGTCGACAGGGGGCAATCAGCCCCAGCATTTT. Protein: CASRSTGGNQPQHF.

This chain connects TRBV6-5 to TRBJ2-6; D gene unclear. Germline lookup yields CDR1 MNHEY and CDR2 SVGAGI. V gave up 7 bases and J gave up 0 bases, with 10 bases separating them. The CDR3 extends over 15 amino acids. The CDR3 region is CASIGLSSGANVLTF. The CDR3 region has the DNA TGTGCCAGCATCGGGTTAAGCTCTGGGGCCAACGTCCTGACTTTC.

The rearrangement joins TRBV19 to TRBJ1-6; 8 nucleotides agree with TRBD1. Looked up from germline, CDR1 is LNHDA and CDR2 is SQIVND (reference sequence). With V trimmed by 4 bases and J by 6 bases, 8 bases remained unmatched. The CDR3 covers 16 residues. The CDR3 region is CASSTPDRAVNSPLHF. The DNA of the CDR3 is TGTGCCAGTAGTACCCCGGACAGGGCGGTTAATTCACCCCTCCACTTT.

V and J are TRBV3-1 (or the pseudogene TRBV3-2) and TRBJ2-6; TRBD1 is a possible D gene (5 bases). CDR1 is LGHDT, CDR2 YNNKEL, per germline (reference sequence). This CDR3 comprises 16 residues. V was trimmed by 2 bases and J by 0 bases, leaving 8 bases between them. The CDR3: CASSQRQPSGANVLTF. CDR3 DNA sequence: TGTGCCAGCAGCCAAAGACAGCCCTCTGGGGCCAACGTCCTGACTTTC.

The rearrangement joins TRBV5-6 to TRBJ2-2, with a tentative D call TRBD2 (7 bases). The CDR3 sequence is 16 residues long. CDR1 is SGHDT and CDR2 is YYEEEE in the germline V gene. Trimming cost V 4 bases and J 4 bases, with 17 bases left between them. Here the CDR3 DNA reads TGTGCCAGCAGCCGTAGGCGGGGGCTTAGCACCGGGGAGCTGTTTTTT. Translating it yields CASSRRRGLSTGELFF.

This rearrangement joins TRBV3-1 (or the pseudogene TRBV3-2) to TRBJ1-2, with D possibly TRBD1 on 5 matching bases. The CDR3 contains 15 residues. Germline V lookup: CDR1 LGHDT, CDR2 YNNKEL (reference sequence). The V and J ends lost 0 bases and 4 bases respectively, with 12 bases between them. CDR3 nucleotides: TGTGCCAGCAGCCAAGATGGCGGGACCGTCTATGGCTACACCTTC. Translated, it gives CASSQDGGTVYGYTF.

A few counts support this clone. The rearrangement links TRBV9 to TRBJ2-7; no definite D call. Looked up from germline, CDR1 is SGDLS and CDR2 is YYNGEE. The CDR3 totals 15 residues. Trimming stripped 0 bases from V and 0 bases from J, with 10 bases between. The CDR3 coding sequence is TGTGCCAGCAGCGTAGGGGCGCTTAGCTCCTACGAGCAGTACTTC. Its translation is CASSVGALSSYEQYF.

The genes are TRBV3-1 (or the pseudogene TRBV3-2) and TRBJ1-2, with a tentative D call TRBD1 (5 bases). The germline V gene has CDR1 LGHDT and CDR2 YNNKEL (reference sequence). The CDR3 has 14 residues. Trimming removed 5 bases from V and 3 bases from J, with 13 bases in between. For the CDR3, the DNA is TGTGCCAGCAGCTCTAGGGGTTCGGACTATGGCTACACCTTC. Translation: CASSSRGSDYGYTF.